This T cell receptor beta chain is from a study of OX40 agonist ivuxolimab in advanced cancers. About the study: The dose-escalation group included hepatocellular carcinoma, melanoma, renal cell carcinoma and head and neck cancer. Study results and limitations: The CD4+ and CD8+ T cells in the blood had expanded clonally by week 6 at 0.1 to 3.0 mg/kg. Low clonal expansion, among the lowest seen, marked partial responders at 0.1-3.0 mg/kg.

Data came from immunoSEQ multiplex PCR; TCRdb stores just in-frame clones and leaves some out. The sample records fewer than 55,000 clones, roughly 77% being singletons. CDR3 length: 16 amino acids. V was clipped by 4 bases and J by 6 bases; unmatched bases: 8. Germline V gene sequence: CDR1 SGHAT, CDR2 FQNNGV. On this clone: Its antigen is not known.

Sample: CD4+ or CD8+ T cells sorted from blood, taken in a trial of the OX40 agonist ivuxolimab. V and J are TRBV11-2 and TRBJ1-6, with 8 bases lining up with TRBD1. This sequence originates from an adult with an advanced solid tumor such as melanoma, head and neck, liver or kidney cancer. CDR3 amino acids: CASSSIRGLLNSPLHF. The CDR3 DNA follows: TGTGCCAGCAGCTCGATCAGGGGGCTACTTAATTCACCCCTCCACTTT. The full variable domain, in which reference TRBV11-2 and TRBJ1-6 provide the parts outside the CDR3, is EAGVAQSPRYKIIEKRQSVAFWCNPISGHATLYWYQQILGQGPKLLIQFQNNGVVDDSQLPKDRFSAERLKGVDSTLKIQPAKLEDSAVYLCASSSIRGLLNSPLHFGNGTRLTVT.